A single sample is the source of the 7 T cell receptor beta chains below, sequenced in a study of Ad26.COV2.S vaccination and SARS-CoV-2 variants. Libraries were prepared by immunoSEQ multiplex PCR; TCRdb keeps only in-frame clonotypes and omits some of them. The data contain under 95,000 clones, approximately 86% of them singletons. The starting material was peripheral blood, obtained after recovery from COVID-19. The receptors derive from a human donor who had recovered from COVID-19.

This clone showed up just once. The V and J genes are TRBV4-2 and TRBJ2-7, with D uncertain. Between the trimmed V and J ends, which lost 3 bases and 4 bases, there was a span of 10 bases. This CDR3 is built from 13 residues. Germline assignment: CDR1 LGHNA and CDR2 YNFKEQ. CDR3 in amino acids: CASSHPPDYEQYF. The CDR3 bases are TGTGCCAGCAGCCACCCCCCCGATTACGAGCAGTACTTC.

The J gene is TRBJ1-2, the V gene TRBV20-1; the D gene is possibly TRBD1 (5 bases). The CDR3 runs 15 residues. Trimming took 3 bases from V and 5 from J, leaving 19 bases between them. Per germline, CDR1 DFQATT and CDR2 SNEGSKA (reference sequence). This CDR3 reads CSASEEINRLYGYTF. CDR3 in DNA: TGCAGTGCTAGTGAGGAGATCAACAGGTTATATGGCTACACCTTC.

V gene TRBV4-1 combines with J gene TRBJ1-2; a weak D match, TRBD1 (5 bases). CDR1 and CDR2 from the germline V gene are MGHRA and YSYEKL. V lost 8 bases and J 5 bases, leaving 15 bases between the germline ends. The CDR3 has 13 residues. This CDR3 reads CASGGTDNYGYTF. The CDR3, as DNA: TGCGCCAGCGGGGGGACGGATAATTATGGCTACACCTTC.

The rearrangement uses TRBV6-5 and TRBJ1-2, with 12 nucleotides matching TRBD1. CDR1 MNHEY and CDR2 SVGAGI come from the germline V gene. V gave up 0 bases and J gave up 6 bases; unmatched junction bases: 2. The CDR3 spans 15 residues. The CDR3 coding sequence is TGTGCCAGCAGTTACTCGGGACAGGGGGCGCATGGCTACACCTTC. Its protein product is CASSYSGQGAHGYTF.

This rearrangement joins TRBV27 to TRBJ2-3; D unclear. This CDR3 region has 13 residues. Germline CDR1 and CDR2: MNHEY and SMNVEV (reference sequence). V dropped 4 bases and J dropped 5 bases, with 10 bases sitting between them. The CDR3 DNA reads TGTGCCAGCAGTTACTCGGGTGGAGATACGCAGTATTTT. This encodes CASSYSGGDTQYF.

This clone showed up just once. J is TRBJ2-2 and V is TRBV20-1; D remains unclear. Germline loops: CDR1 DFQATT, CDR2 SNEGSKA (reference sequence). V was shortened by 0 bases and J by 4 bases, with 0 bases between the two germline ends. The CDR3 runs to 11 residues. CDR3 sequence: CSARDTGELFF. The CDR3 DNA reads as TGCAGTGCTAGAGACACCGGGGAGCTGTTTTTT.

The chain recombines TRBV9 with TRBJ2-3; D is uncertain. V gave up 0 bases and J gave up 2 bases, with 10 bases separating them. The germline V gene encodes CDR1 SGDLS and CDR2 YYNGEE. The CDR3 covers 15 residues. The CDR3 reads CASSVDGSYTDTQYF. CDR3 sequence (DNA): TGTGCCAGCAGCGTAGACGGAAGCTACACAGATACGCAGTATTTT.